The rows below give T cell receptor beta chains drawn from one sample of a study of tumor-infiltrating lymphocytes in primary liver carcinoma. One entry per CDR3 protein, called by TCRdb with MiXCR from the multiplex PCR reads. Of approximately 45,000 distinct CDR3 sequences listed, approximately 71% are singletons. Sample: tumor-adjacent normal liver tissue. These receptors originate from a woman aged 25 to 39 with primary liver carcinoma and hepatitis B virus infection. CDR3s include the opening cysteine and the closing phenylalanine or tryptophan. A D gene is named only where the DNA matches it firmly. Not every row has a clone size; where given, it reads once, few, many or a size class.

>-|-|TRBJ1-5|TRBV6-5
TGTGCCAGCAGTCGGCCCCAGCGTTTT
CASSRPQRF
>-|-|TRBJ2-5|TRBV4-1
TGCGCCAGCAGCCAAGCGCCTTTAGAGACACAGTGCTTC
CASSQAPLETQCF
>-|-|TRBJ2-3|TRBV12-3/TRBV12-4
TGTGCCAGCAATTTTGCGCGAGATACGCAGTATTTT
CASNFARDTQYF
>TRBD2|-|TRBJ2-7|TRBV4-2
TGCGCCAGCAGCCAAGGTTCTAGCGGATATTACTCCTACGAGCAGTGCTTC
CASSQGSSGYYSYEQCF
>-|-|TRBJ2-1|TRBV7-3
TGTGCCAGCAGCTTAACTGTGCGGGACAATGAGCAGTTCTTC
CASSLTVRDNEQFF
>-|-|TRBJ2-6|TRBV4-3
TGCACCAGCAGCCAAGAGAGTAGCGAGATAGGCTCTGGGGCCAGCGTCCCGACTTTC
CTSSQESSEIGSGASVPTF
>-|-|TRBJ2-5|TRBV6-2/TRBV6-3
TGTGCCAGCAGTTACGGGGGGCTAGTGGGAGCTTTAGAGACTCAGTACTTC
CASSYGGLVGALETQYF
>-|-|TRBJ1-2|TRBV6-5
TGTGCTGGCAGTTATAACGCACAGGGCAGCGGCTACACCTTC
CAGSYNAQGSGYTF
>TRBD2|many|TRBJ2-7|TRBV5-4
TGTGCCAGCAGCTTGGAAGCGGGGCCTTCCTACGAGCAGTACTTC
CASSLEAGPSYEQYF
>-|many|TRBJ2-7|TRBV4-1
TGCGCCAGCAGCCAAGATAGGGTCGCAGCGATTAGCTCCTACGAGCAGTACTTC
CASSQDRVAAISSYEQYF
>TRBD2|many|TRBJ2-5|TRBV5-8
TGTGCCAGCAGCCGTAGGACTAGCGGGAGACGCCAAGAGACCCAGTACTTC
CASSRRTSGRRQETQYF
>TRBD2|few|TRBJ2-4|TRBV12-3/TRBV12-4
TGTGCCAGCAGCGTAGGGACCGGGGGGGACACTCAGTACTTC
CASSVGTGGDTQYF
>-|-|TRBJ2-7|TRBV4-1
TGCGCCAGCAGCGTAGGGTCGGGCTACGAGCAGTACTTT
CASSVGSGYEQYF
>TRBD1|-|TRBJ1-1|TRBV29-1
TGCAGCGTAGGACAGGTGATCACTGAAGCTCTCTTT
CSVGQVITEALF
>-|-|TRBJ2-7|TRBV6-6
TGTGCCGGCAGTTATCTCTCCTCCTACGAGCAGTACTTC
CAGSYLSSYEQYF
>-|-|TRBJ2-2|TRBV29-1
TGCAGTGTTGGGAGACGAGACGCCGGGGAGCTGTTTTTT
CSVGRRDAGELFF
>TRBD1|few|TRBJ1-6|TRBV2
TGTGCCAGCATGGAGGGGCGACAGGGGAATTTACCCCTCCACTTT
CASMEGRQGNLPLHF
>-|-|TRBJ2-2|TRBV7-8
TGTGCCAGGAGCAACGCCGCTTACACCGGGGAGATGTTTTTT
CARSNAAYTGEMFF
>-|-|TRBJ2-5|TRBV5-1
TGCGCCAGCAGCTTGAAGCCATGGGGCGTCGGGGAGACCCAGCTCTTC
CASSLKPWGVGETQLF
>TRBD2|-|TRBJ2-1|TRBV4-2
TGCGCCAGCAGCCCCGGGACTAGCGGGAGGGCCGAGGTGAATGAGCAGTTCTTC
CASSPGTSGRAEVNEQFF
>-|-|TRBJ1-5|TRBV6-1
TGTGCTAGCAGTGAACGGAGGGACACCCTCTATAGCAATCAGCCCCATCATTTT
CASSERRDTLYSNQPHHF
>-|-|TRBJ1-5|TRBV11-2
TGTGCCAGCAACTCAGGATTGGGGCTAGGAGATACGCAGCATTTT
CASNSGLGLGDTQHF
>-|many|TRBJ2-7|TRBV6-5
TGTGCCAGCACAGCGGCAGGGACCTACGAGCAGTACTTC
CASTAAGTYEQYF
>-|once|TRBJ2-7|TRBV12-3/TRBV12-4
TGTGCCAGCGGGTTTCCAGCGAGCTCATACGAGCAGTACTTC
CASGFPASSYEQYF
>-|few|TRBJ1-2|TRBV10-3
TGTGCCATCAGTGAAGATCCGGGGGGTGGTTATGGCTACACCTTC
CAISEDPGGGYGYTF
>TRBD2|once|TRBJ2-1|TRBV6-1
TGTGCCAGTAGTGAAGCGGGGGGGTCTGGGTACCATGAGCAGTTCTTC
CASSEAGGSGYHEQFF
>TRBD2|-|TRBJ2-3|TRBV13
TGTGACAGCGGCTTGGGACTACTCACAGATACGCAGTATTTT
CDSGLGLLTDTQYF
>TRBD1|-|TRBJ2-1|TRBV7-8
TGTGCCAGCAGCTACCTGGGACAGGTGCTCTACGAGCAGTTCTTC
CASSYLGQVLYEQFF
>-|-|TRBJ2-1|TRBV13
TGTGCCAGCAGCCCACCAATCCTTACTTCTTACAGTGAGCAGTTCTTC
CASSPPILTSYSEQFF
>TRBD2|-|TRBJ2-1|TRBV29-1
TGCGGCGTGAGCGGGAGTATGTACAATGGGCAGTTCTTC
CGVSGSMYNGQFF
>-|-|TRBJ2-3|TRBV6-2/TRBV6-3
TGTACCAGCACCTCCCCCAACTCAGATACCCAGTATTTT
CTSTSPNSDTQYF
>-|-|TRBJ2-1|TRBV13
TGTTCCAGCAGCTTAACCGGGACGGATCGCAATGAGCAGTTCTTC
CSSSLTGTDRNEQFF
>-|-|TRBJ2-1|TRBV11-2
TGTGCCAGCAGCCTCGATGGGACGTGGATTGAGCAGTTCTTC
CASSLDGTWIEQFF
>-|many|TRBJ2-2|TRBV6-2/TRBV6-3
TGTGCCAGCAGTTATTCCAGACCCGGGGAGCTGTTTTTT
CASSYSRPGELFF
>-|-|TRBJ1-6|TRBV5-6
TGTGCTAGGAGCTTGAACGGGAACTCACCCCTCCACTTT
CARSLNGNSPLHF
>-|many|TRBJ2-6|TRBV28
TGTGCCAGCAGGGGCATAGTCTCAGGTGGGGCCAACGTCCTGACTTTC
CASRGIVSGGANVLTF
>-|-|TRBJ2-5|TRBV29-1
TGCTGCGTTGAAGCGACTAGAATCGGAGAGACCCAGTACTTC
CCVEATRIGETQYF